This T cell receptor (beta chain) is from a study of a mutant IDH1 vaccine in newly diagnosed glioma (dated by TCRdb to about 2021). Regarding the research as a whole: The roughly 32 treated patients were approximately 60% male and around 38% female, with a mean age of around 40 years. Six visits were used for peripheral blood collection: V03 (baseline), V05, V07, V10, V12 and V13. For exploratory analyses, around 23 treated patients had longitudinal TCRB deep sequencing done wherever samples were available. Prior to enrollment, standard therapy consisting of radiotherapy alone, temozolomide alone, or radiochemotherapy with temozolomide had been administered to patients, with the combination being received by most patients. Broad study findings and their caveats: The authors noted that analyses of patient blood samples could not be reproduced because of sample limitations. Selection of PBMC samples for TCRB deep sequencing was based on availability. Changes in the top peripheral T cell clonotypes picked up by TCRB sequencing did not appear to be linked to pseudoprogression. Immune responses induced by the vaccine were seen in around 94% of patients across multiple MHC alleles.

Libraries were prepared through the immunoSEQ multiplex PCR assay. Rearranged TCR beta chain sequences were amplified using the hsTCRB Kit according to the manufacturer's protocol. An Illumina MiSeq was used to sequence the TCRB libraries. From the authors' description of their analysis: The proprietary platform of the kit vendor was used for demultiplexing, trimming and gene mapping. TCRdb retrieved this table from immuneACCESS and kept in-frame rearrangements only. Not all clones are present; in checked studies, unresolved V genes account for under half, and no reason is known for the remainder. D and trimming were read from the DNA, whereas the V and J calls and clone size are those reported in that table. The sample includes 15,000 to 20,000 clones, with around four fifths observed a single time. 9% to 10% of the sample is taken by the ten largest. The time point label for this specimen denotes: baseline, week 1 (first vaccination visit). Per the publication, the treatment or condition label means: pre-vaccination baseline after standard-of-care therapy. Donors had newly diagnosed WHO grade 3 or 4 IDH1-mutant astrocytomas with loss of nuclear ATRX. The samples were drawn from NOA16, a multicentre, single-arm, open-label phase I trial in Germany that tested a mutant IDH1 peptide vaccine in humans for the first time. For immunogenicity testing, the blood drawn at visit V03 was used as the baseline sample. The DNeasy Blood and Tissue Kit was used to extract genomic DNA from EDTA blood for TCRB sequencing.

Details on this clone: Its antigen is not yet known. No base quality values were provided; no much bigger clone lies one nucleotide off.

This sequence originates from a man in his forties with glioma. Sequenced material: PBMCs, taken from a glioma patient treated with radiotherapy, temozolomide or both.

CDR3 protein: CASSEQGNQPQHF. The nucleotide sequence reads TGTGCCAGCAGTGAACAGGGCAATCAGCCCCAGCATTTT. This receptor chain uses TRBV2 and TRBJ1-5; a confident D gene designation cannot be given. V lost 2 bases and J lost 2 bases; the stretch between them is 4 bases long. CDR1 and CDR2 (SNHLY, FYNNEI) derive from the germline V gene. The CDR3 runs 13 amino acids, cysteine and phenylalanine included. The kept DNA is CDR3 alone, 39 bases in frame from the first base.